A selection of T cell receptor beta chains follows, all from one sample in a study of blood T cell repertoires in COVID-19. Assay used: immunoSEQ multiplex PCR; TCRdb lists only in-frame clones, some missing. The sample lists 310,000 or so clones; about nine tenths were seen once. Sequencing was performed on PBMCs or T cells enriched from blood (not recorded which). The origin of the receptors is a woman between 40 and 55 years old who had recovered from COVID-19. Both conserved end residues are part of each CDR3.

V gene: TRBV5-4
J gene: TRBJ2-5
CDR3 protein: CASSHTLIRGGSETQYF

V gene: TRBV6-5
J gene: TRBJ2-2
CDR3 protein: CASSTGPSTGELFF

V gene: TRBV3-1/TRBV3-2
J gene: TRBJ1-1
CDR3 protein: CASSRGHRTEAFF

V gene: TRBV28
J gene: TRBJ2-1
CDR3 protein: CASFSDLAGRGFYNEQFF

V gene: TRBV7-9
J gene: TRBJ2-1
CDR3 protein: CASTFRGSYNEQFF

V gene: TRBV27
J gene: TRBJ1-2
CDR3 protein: CASSYGQGMVGYTF

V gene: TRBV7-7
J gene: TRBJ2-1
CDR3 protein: CASSLEDRGPYNEQFF

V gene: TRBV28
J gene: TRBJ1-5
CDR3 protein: CASRGQGYQPQHF

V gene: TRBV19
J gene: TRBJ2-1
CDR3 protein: CASSRMPGLPYNEQFF

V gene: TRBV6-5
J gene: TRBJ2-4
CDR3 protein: CASLLGGANEAQYF

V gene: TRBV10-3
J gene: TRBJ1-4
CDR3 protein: CAISDGQGREKLFF

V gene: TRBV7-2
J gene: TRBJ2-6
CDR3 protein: CASSLDMSGANVLTF

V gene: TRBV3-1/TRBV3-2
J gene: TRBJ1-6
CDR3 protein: CASSPTGGEGIGWNSPLHF

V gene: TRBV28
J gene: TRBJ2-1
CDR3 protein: CASSPTSGGSYNEQFF

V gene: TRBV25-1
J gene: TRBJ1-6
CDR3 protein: CASSESTGNSPLHF

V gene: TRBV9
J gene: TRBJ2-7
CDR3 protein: CASSVDVLAYEQYF

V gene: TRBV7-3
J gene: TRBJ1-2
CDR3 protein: CASSLKERGVNYGYTF

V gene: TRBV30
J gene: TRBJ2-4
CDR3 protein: CAWSKTALPGAKNIQYF

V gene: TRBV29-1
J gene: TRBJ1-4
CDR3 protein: CSVLEFQEKLFF

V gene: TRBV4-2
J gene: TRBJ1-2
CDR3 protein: CASSPGTGDLIYYGYTF

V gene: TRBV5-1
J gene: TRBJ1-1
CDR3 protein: CASSFQGLERAFF

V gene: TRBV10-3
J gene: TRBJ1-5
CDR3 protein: CAISEGHPQPQHF

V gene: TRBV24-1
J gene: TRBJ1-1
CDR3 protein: CATSLNPREIHTEAFF

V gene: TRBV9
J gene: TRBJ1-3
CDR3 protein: CASSVEGRAGNTIYF

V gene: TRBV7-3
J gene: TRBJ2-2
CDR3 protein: CASSVLAGGLSGELFF

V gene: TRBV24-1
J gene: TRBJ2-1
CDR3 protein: CATSDNGGSYNEQFF

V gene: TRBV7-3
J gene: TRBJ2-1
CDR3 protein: CASSSTPGAALNEQFF

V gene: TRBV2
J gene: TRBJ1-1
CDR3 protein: CASSGAGGVGEAFF

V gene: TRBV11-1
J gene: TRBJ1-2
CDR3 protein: CASSLDTGMGTYGYTF

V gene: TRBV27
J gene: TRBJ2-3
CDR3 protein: CASSSGTGGGDTQYF

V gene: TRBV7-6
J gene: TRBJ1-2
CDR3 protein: CASSSRRTGNYGYTF

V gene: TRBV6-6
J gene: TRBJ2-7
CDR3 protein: CASTSPGGNYEQYF